This TCR beta chain appears in the sequencing data of a study of blood T cell repertoires in COVID-19. Overall study: In each case, the material was cDNA or gDNA derived from T cells, B-cell-depleted T cells, or PBMCs.

Per the germline V gene, CDR1 is MNHEY and CDR2 is SVGAGI. Trimming took off 5 bases at V and 4 bases at J, with 17 bases between the two ends. The length of the CDR3 is 15 residues. The protocol was immunoSEQ multiplex PCR, while the TCRdb copy is restricted to in-frame clones and leaves out a portion. In the table there are approximately 130,000 clones, just under 85% of which are singletons. The V gene is TRBV6-5, the J gene TRBJ1-1; D is perhaps TRBD1 (5 bases). This clonotype originated in a human donor in a cohort sampled during active COVID-19. Sequences were obtained from peripheral blood. The chain's CDR3 is CASSPRTGGFTEAFF. The DNA for the CDR3 is TGTGCCAGCAGTCCTCGGACGGGGGGGTTCACTGAAGCTTTCTTT.